A selection of T cell receptor beta chains follows, all from one sample in a study of human T cells and chemical hapten exposure. TCRdb re-called the RACE reads through MiXCR, storing one row per CDR3 protein. The table lists some 81,000 distinct CDR3 sequences, about 8.6% of them singletons. Sequenced sample: whole blood. These receptors were taken from a female donor in good health. Some clones in this sample may be carry-over from other donors' samples. CDR3s include the opening cysteine and the closing phenylalanine or tryptophan. The order of the fields is J gene, V gene, D gene, clone size, CDR3 protein, CDR3 DNA. A D gene is named only where the DNA matches it firmly. For some rows the clone size is stated as once, few or many, or as a class when expanded; others skip it.

TRBJ2-7	TRBV6-2/TRBV6-3	.	few	CASSSGGPYEQYF	TGTGCCAGCAGTTCCGGGGGACCCTACGAGCAGTACTTC
TRBJ1-6	TRBV7-2	.	few	CASSPQGSSYNSPLHF	TGTGCCAGCAGCCCCCAGGGGAGCTCCTATAATTCACCCCTCCACTTT
TRBJ1-2	TRBV12-3/TRBV12-4	.	.	CASSPHTGLPF	TGTGCCAGCAGCCCACACACCGGGCTCCCCTTC
TRBJ2-7	TRBV5-1	.	.	CASSLATVGEQYF	TGCGCCAGCAGCTTGGCAACGGTCGGGGAGCAGTACTTC
TRBJ1-1	TRBV7-9	.	few	CASSLSNSLRTEAFF	TGTGCCAGCAGCTTATCAAACAGCCTTCGGACTGAAGCTTTCTTT
TRBJ1-5	TRBV20-1	TRBD1	.	CSARGFRTGVAQHF	TGCAGTGCTAGAGGTTTCCGGACAGGGGTCGCCCAGCATTTT
TRBJ2-1	TRBV7-8	.	many	CALTRGKMVGEQFF	TGTGCCCTAACCCGAGGAAAAATGGTAGGAGAGCAGTTCTTC
TRBJ1-5	TRBV4-2	.	medium-sized	CASSQGPAGNQPQHF	TGTGCCAGCAGCCAGGGACCCGCGGGAAATCAGCCCCAGCATTTT
TRBJ1-6	TRBV3-1	TRBD1	many	CASSNGQGPALPLHF	TGTGCCAGCAGCAACGGACAGGGGCCGGCGTTACCCCTCCACTTT
TRBJ1-1	TRBV7-9	.	.	CASSFWLASQNTEAFF	TGTGCCAGCAGCTTTTGGTTGGCCAGTCAAAACACTGAAGCTTTCTTT
TRBJ2-5	TRBV10-3	TRBD1	few	CATSDRVGETQYF	TGTGCCACCTCCGACAGGGTTGGAGAGACCCAGTACTTC
TRBJ1-1	TRBV2	TRBD1	many	CASSALTGGTEAFF	TGTGCCAGCAGTGCCCTTACAGGGGGCACTGAAGCTTTCTTT
TRBJ2-7	TRBV7-9	.	many	CASSLGGVQGITYEQYF	TGTGCCAGCAGCCTGGGTGGTGTTCAGGGGATTACCTACGAGCAGTACTTC
TRBJ1-5	TRBV20-1	.	.	CSAGSNQPQHF	TGCAGTGCGGGGAGCAATCAGCCCCAGCATTTT
TRBJ2-3	TRBV7-2	.	many	CASSQDRYTDTQYF	TGTGCCAGCAGCCAGGACAGATACACAGATACGCAGTATTTT
TRBJ1-1	TRBV20-1	.	few	CSARRGGIDTEAFF	TGCAGTGCTAGAAGGGGTGGGATCGACACTGAAGCTTTCTTT
TRBJ1-5	TRBV29-1	.	.	CSGSRGPYQPQHF	TGCAGCGGAAGCAGGGGCCCCTATCAGCCCCAGCATTTT
TRBJ2-1	TRBV14	.	.	CASSPGPRGVQFF	TGTGCCAGCAGCCCGGGACCGCGAGGGGTGCAGTTCTTC
TRBJ2-3	TRBV4-3	.	many	CASSSDSASTDTQYF	TGCGCCAGCAGCTCAGACTCCGCTAGCACAGATACGCAGTATTTT
TRBJ2-2	TRBV27	TRBD1	.	CASSFLVWLQGNTGELFF	TGTGCCAGCAGTTTTCTTGTTTGGTTACAGGGGAATACCGGGGAGCTGTTTTTT
TRBJ2-3	TRBV5-4	TRBD2	few	CASSFVAGGRLDTQYF	TGTGCCAGCAGCTTTGTTGCGGGGGGCCGTTTAGATACGCAGTATTTT
TRBJ1-1	TRBV6-5	.	many	CASRFRGGSAEAFF	TGTGCCAGCAGATTCAGGGGAGGTTCTGCTGAAGCTTTCTTT
TRBJ2-3	TRBV7-2	.	many	CASSLATGSTDTQYF	TGTGCCAGCAGCTTAGCTACAGGTTCCACAGATACGCAGTATTTT
TRBJ2-3	TRBV20-1	.	.	CSAPYGGGPADTQYF	TGCAGTGCTCCCTATGGGGGGGGCCCCGCAGATACGCAGTATTTT
TRBJ2-6	TRBV4-2	.	few	CASSQGLGPGANVLTF	TGTGCCAGCAGCCAAGGGCTGGGACCTGGGGCCAACGTCCTGACTTTC
TRBJ1-5	TRBV6-2/TRBV6-3	.	.	CASSYNPGNQPQHF	TGTGCCAGCAGTTATAACCCGGGTAATCAGCCCCAGCATTTT
TRBJ2-3	TRBV20-1	TRBD2	many	CSAEATGTSGNTDTQYF	TGCAGTGCTGAGGCCACCGGGACTAGCGGGAACACAGATACGCAGTATTTT
TRBJ2-5	TRBV3-1	.	many	CASRIPYQETQYF	TGTGCCAGCAGAATCCCGTACCAAGAGACCCAGTACTTC
TRBJ1-1	TRBV6-2/TRBV6-3	TRBD1	.	CASYRDRSSTEAFF	TGTGCCAGTTACAGGGACAGATCTTCCACTGAAGCTTTCTTT
TRBJ1-5	TRBV6-1	TRBD1	.	CASSPRMGQGLWGNQPQHF	TGTGCCAGCAGTCCTCGCATGGGACAGGGATTGTGGGGCAATCAGCCCCAGCATTTT
TRBJ1-6	TRBV28	TRBD1	few	CASSSLTGDGSPLHF	TGTGCCAGCAGTTCTCTAACAGGGGATGGTTCACCCCTCCACTTT
TRBJ2-3	TRBV27	.	few	CASSLSEADTQYF	TGTGCCAGCAGTTTATCGGAGGCAGATACGCAGTATTTT